Shown below are 21 T cell receptor beta chains from a single sample sequenced in a study of cytomegalovirus exposure and HLA in healthy donors (dated by TCRdb to between 2016 and 2019). The protocol used for the library was the immunoSEQ multiplex PCR assay. For the multiplex PCR, a mixture combining 60 forward primers for TCR Vbeta segments and 13 reverse primers for TCR Jbeta segments was used. TCRdb stores this immuneACCESS table with in-frame sequences only. Part of the clones is absent; in the studies checked, under half of the shortfall reflects unresolved V genes, and no reason is known for the rest. The sample table records 150,000 or so clones; around four fifths of these occur just once. The top ten hold approximately 2% of the sample. Sequenced: PBMCs. Every receptor here comes from a young man in good health and CMV-seronegative.

This clone was seen a single time. J is TRBJ2-2 and V is TRBV4-2, with 7 bases matching TRBD1. This CDR3 is built from 15 residues. J was trimmed by 4 bases and V by 3 bases; bases with no gene match: 5. CDR1 and CDR2 from the germline V gene are LGHNA and YNFKEQ. Here the CDR3 DNA reads TGTGCCAGCAGCCACCCGGGACAGAGCACCGGGGAGCTGTTTTTT. Protein sequence: CASSHPGQSTGELFF.

The rearrangement uses TRBV5-1 and TRBJ2-1; 7 nucleotides match TRBD1. The CDR3 loop spans 14 amino acids. Germline trimming cut 2 bases from V and 5 bases from J; bases unmatched to any gene: 4. The V gene's germline CDR1 is SGHRS and CDR2 YFSETQ. In nucleotides, the CDR3 is TGCGCCAGCAGCTTAGGGCAGGGGGACAATGAGCAGTTCTTC. This codes for CASSLGQGDNEQFF.

This clone was counted only a few times. The genes are TRBV9 and TRBJ2-3; 11 bases align to TRBD2. With 0 bases clipped from V and 4 bases from J, the junction kept 1 base outside the gene matches. The CDR3 length is 15 residues. In germline, CDR1 is SGDLS, CDR2 YYNGEE. The CDR3 here is CASSVGLAGPDTQYF. CDR3 nucleotide sequence: TGTGCCAGCAGCGTAGGACTAGCGGGACCAGATACGCAGTATTTT.

Concerning this clone itself: One junction end disagrees with the germline gene, perhaps due to a read error. The gene calls are TRBV5-8 and TRBJ2-7, with unresolved D. The CDR3 runs 14 residues. CDR1 SGHTS and CDR2 YDEGEE come from the germline V gene. CDR3 sequence reads: CASSLGHPSDEQYF. The CDR3 bases are TGTGCCAGCAGCTTGGGGCACCCCTCCGACGAGCAGTACTTC.

V usage is TRBV11-2 and J usage is TRBJ2-7; 9 nucleotides align to TRBD2. After removal of 2 bases from V and 7 bases from J, the junction contained 9 bases not matched to a gene. The CDR3 spans 15 residues. Per the germline V gene, CDR1 is SGHAT and CDR2 is FQNNGV. The chain's CDR3 is CASSLTGAGGQEQYF. In DNA form, the CDR3 reads TGTGCCAGCAGCTTAACGGGGGCGGGGGGGCAAGAGCAGTACTTC. The whole variable domain, filled in from reference TRBV11-2 and TRBJ2-7, reads EAGVAQSPRYKIIEKRQSVAFWCNPISGHATLYWYQQILGQGPKLLIQFQNNGVVDDSQLPKDRFSAERLKGVDSTLKIQPAKLEDSAVYLCASSLTGAGGQEQYFGPGTRLTVT.

This clone was detected only a few times. The rearrangement links TRBV7-2 to TRBJ2-7; D is perhaps TRBD2 (6 bases). CDR1 is SGHTA and CDR2 is FQGNSA in the germline V gene. The CDR3 is made up of 13 amino acids. V shed 5 bases and J shed 6 bases, with 14 bases lying between them. DNA for the CDR3: TGTGCCAGCAGCCCTGGCGCCGGGAGCGAGCAGTACTTC. It codes for CASSPGAGSEQYF.

This chain links TRBV29-1 with TRBJ2-7; maybe TRBD1 (5 bases). Trimming stripped 7 bases from V and 3 bases from J, with 13 bases between. The CDR3 sequence is 12 residues long. Germline loops: CDR1 SQVTM, CDR2 ANQGSEA. The DNA for the CDR3 is TGCAGCGCCCTGGACAACGGCTACGAGCAGTACTTC. This encodes CSALDNGYEQYF.

The chain is built from TRBV6-5 and TRBJ1-5, with D hard to call. This CDR3 comprises 13 residues. CDR1 is MNHEY, CDR2 SVGAGI, per germline. V was cut by 6 bases and J by 5 bases, with 11 bases left in between. CDR3 region: CASSLGQYQPQHF. The CDR3 DNA follows: TGTGCCAGCAGCTTGGGCCAATATCAGCCCCAGCATTTT.

This clone turned up a few times. The V gene is TRBV5-1, the J gene TRBJ2-1; 14 positions match TRBD2. CDR1 and CDR2 (germline): SGHRS, YFSETQ. V gave up 6 bases and J gave up 1 base; unmatched junction bases: 12. CDR3 length equals 19 residues. The CDR3 DNA reads TGCGCCAGCAACAAACCCGGGACTAGCGGGAGTCGGTCCTACAATGAGCAGTTCTTC. Its translation is CASNKPGTSGSRSYNEQFF.

The rearrangement uses TRBV6-5 and TRBJ2-7; 8 nucleotides match TRBD2. The V and J ends lost 7 bases and 2 bases, in that order; junction bases with no gene match: 7. The germline gives CDR1 MNHEY, CDR2 SVGAGI. The CDR3 totals 14 residues. CDR3: CASKMNSGTYEQYF. As DNA, the CDR3 is TGTGCCAGCAAAATGAATAGCGGGACCTACGAGCAGTACTTC.

The chain joins TRBV27 to TRBJ2-7; 9 bases agree with TRBD2. V was clipped by 4 bases and J by 0 bases; unmatched bases: 1. The CDR3 runs 14 residues. Germline loops: CDR1 MNHEY, CDR2 SMNVEV (reference sequence). The CDR3 DNA follows: TGTGCCAGCAGTTCAGCGGGAGGCTCCTACGAGCAGTACTTC. This codes for CASSSAGGSYEQYF.

The chain is built from TRBV5-1 and TRBJ2-7, with 7 positions matching TRBD2. The V gene end was trimmed by 1 base and the J gene end by 2 bases; junction bases not matched to a gene: 15. There are 18 residues in the CDR3. Looked up from germline, CDR1 is SGHRS and CDR2 is YFSETQ. The chain's CDR3 is CASSLISVGASGAYEQYF. The CDR3 DNA follows: TGCGCCAGCAGCTTGATCTCAGTCGGGGCTAGCGGAGCCTACGAGCAGTACTTC.

The rearrangement links TRBV19 to TRBJ2-7; 10 nucleotides agree with TRBD2. V lost 5 bases to trimming and J lost 6 bases; unmatched junction nucleotides: 10. In germline, CDR1 is LNHDA, CDR2 SQIVND (reference sequence). The CDR3 totals 15 residues. CDR3 nucleotides: TGTGCCAGTAGTGACTCCAGCGGGGGGGAAGTCGAGCAGTACTTC. Its protein product is CASSDSSGGEVEQYF.

The rearrangement links TRBV5-4 to TRBJ2-7; D might be TRBD1 (6 bases). Germline assignment: CDR1 SGHNT and CDR2 YYREEE (reference sequence). Trimming pared 4 bases from V and 4 bases from J, leaving 9 bases between. The CDR3 has 12 residues. DNA of the CDR3: TGTGCCAGCAGCGCCGACAGGTACGAGCAGTACTTC. Its translation: CASSADRYEQYF.

The gene calls are TRBV5-6 and TRBJ2-1; 8 bases match TRBD2. CDR3 length: 17 residues. V was clipped by 4 bases and J by 2 bases; unmatched bases: 11. Germline CDR1 reads SGHDT; CDR2 reads YYEEEE. The CDR3 spells CASSIRTSGSPYNEQFF. CDR3 nucleotides: TGTGCCAGCAGCATCCGGACCAGCGGGAGCCCCTACAATGAGCAGTTCTTC.

V and J are TRBV28 and TRBJ2-2; 7 bases are shared with TRBD1. V shed 6 bases and J 6 bases; nucleotides not matched to a gene: 4. This CDR3 contains 13 residues. Germline CDR1 reads MDHEN; CDR2 reads SYDVKM. For the CDR3, the DNA is TGTGCCAGCAGCGACAGGGACGCCGGGGAGCTGTTTTTT. As protein: CASSDRDAGELFF.

The J gene is TRBJ2-5, the V gene TRBV7-8; 8 bases match TRBD2. Germline V gives CDR1 SGHVS, CDR2 FQNEAQ. After removal of 1 base from V and 5 bases from J, the junction contained 9 bases not matched to a gene. The CDR3 has 16 residues. CDR3 region: CASSLGVAGRFETQYF. The CDR3 DNA reads TGTGCCAGCAGCTTAGGGGTAGCGGGAAGGTTTGAGACCCAGTACTTC.

The chain is built from TRBV14 and TRBJ2-7, with TRBD1 identical over 11 bases. Germline CDR1 reads SGHDN; CDR2 reads FVKESK. V lost 4 bases, J lost 4 bases, and 3 bases stayed unmatched. This CDR3 contains 14 residues. The CDR3 DNA is TGTGCCAGCAGCCGTGGGACAGGGGGTTACGAGCAGTACTTC. It translates to CASSRGTGGYEQYF.

The V and J genes are TRBV6-6 and TRBJ2-3; no definite D call. V was shortened by 6 bases and J by 3 bases, with 10 bases between the two germline ends. The CDR3 has 13 residues. CDR1 is MNHNY, CDR2 SVGAGI, per germline (reference sequence). The CDR3 nucleotides read TGTGCCAGCAGAGGTACAGTTACAGATACGCAGTATTTT. Translation: CASRGTVTDTQYF.

A word on this clone: A read error may account for a junction end that differs from germline. The chain is built from TRBV5-1 and TRBJ2-4; the match to TRBD2 covers 9 bases. CDR3 length: 14 amino acids. Per the germline V gene, CDR1 is SGHRS and CDR2 is YFSETQ. The CDR3 region is CAGSSSGDGNIQYF. The CDR3 nucleotides read TGCGCCGGCAGCTCTAGCGGGGACGGAAACATTCAGTACTTC.

The chain uses TRBV25-1 and TRBJ1-1, with a possible D match to TRBD1 (5 bases). The ends were cut back, 1 base at V and 4 bases at J, with 13 bases in the middle. This CDR3 has 15 amino acids. The V gene's germline CDR1 is MGHDK and CDR2 SYGVNS. The CDR3 nucleotides are TGTGCCAGCAGTGAATTGGGGCGGTCGCGCACTGAAGCTTTCTTT. Translating it yields CASSELGRSRTEAFF.